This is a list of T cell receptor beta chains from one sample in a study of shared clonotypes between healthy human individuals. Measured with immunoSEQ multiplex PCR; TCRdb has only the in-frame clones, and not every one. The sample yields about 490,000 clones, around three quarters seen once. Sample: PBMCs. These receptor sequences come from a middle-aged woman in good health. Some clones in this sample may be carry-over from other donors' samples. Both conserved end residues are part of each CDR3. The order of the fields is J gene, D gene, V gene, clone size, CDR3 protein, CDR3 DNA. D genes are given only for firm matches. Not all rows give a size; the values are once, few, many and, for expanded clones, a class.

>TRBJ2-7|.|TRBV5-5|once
CASSLEGRVNEQYF
TGTGCCAGCAGCTTGGAAGGCAGGGTAAACGAGCAGTACTTC
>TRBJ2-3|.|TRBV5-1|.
CASSLVRPSTDTQYF
TGCGCCAGCAGCTTGGTACGGCCTTCCACAGATACGCAGTATTTT
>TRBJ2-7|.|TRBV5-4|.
CASSLVGTSYEQYF
TGTGCCAGCAGCTTGGTGGGGACATCCTACGAGCAGTACTTC
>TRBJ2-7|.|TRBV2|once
CASRKGGSNEQYF
TGTGCCTCGCGTAAGGGGGGCTCCAACGAGCAGTACTTC
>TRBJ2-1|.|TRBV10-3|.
CASRDSFYNEQFF
TGTGCCTCCCGCGACTCATTCTACAATGAGCAGTTCTTC
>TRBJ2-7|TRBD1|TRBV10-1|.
CASSSTGAPRAYEQYF
TGCGCCAGCAGTTCGACAGGGGCGCCAAGGGCCTACGAGCAGTACTTC
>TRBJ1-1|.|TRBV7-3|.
CASSPQRHTEAFF
TGTGCCAGCAGCCCCCAACGTCACACTGAAGCTTTCTTT
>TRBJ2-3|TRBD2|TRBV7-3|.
CASSLLAGGPNTQYF
TGTGCCAGCAGCTTATTAGCGGGAGGGCCGAATACGCAGTATTTT
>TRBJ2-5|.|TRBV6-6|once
CASSSSGQETQYF
TGTGCCAGCAGTTCCAGCGGCCAAGAGACCCAGTACTTC
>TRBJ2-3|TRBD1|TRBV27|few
CASRGQGGPDTQYF
TGTGCCAGCAGGGGACAGGGGGGCCCAGATACGCAGTATTTT
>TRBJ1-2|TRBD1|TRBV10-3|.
CAISDPGTGKDGYTF
TGTGCCATCAGTGACCCTGGGACAGGGAAGGATGGCTACACCTTC
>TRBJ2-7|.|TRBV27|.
CASRFLYEQYF
TGTGCCAGCAGATTCCTCTACGAGCAGTACTTC